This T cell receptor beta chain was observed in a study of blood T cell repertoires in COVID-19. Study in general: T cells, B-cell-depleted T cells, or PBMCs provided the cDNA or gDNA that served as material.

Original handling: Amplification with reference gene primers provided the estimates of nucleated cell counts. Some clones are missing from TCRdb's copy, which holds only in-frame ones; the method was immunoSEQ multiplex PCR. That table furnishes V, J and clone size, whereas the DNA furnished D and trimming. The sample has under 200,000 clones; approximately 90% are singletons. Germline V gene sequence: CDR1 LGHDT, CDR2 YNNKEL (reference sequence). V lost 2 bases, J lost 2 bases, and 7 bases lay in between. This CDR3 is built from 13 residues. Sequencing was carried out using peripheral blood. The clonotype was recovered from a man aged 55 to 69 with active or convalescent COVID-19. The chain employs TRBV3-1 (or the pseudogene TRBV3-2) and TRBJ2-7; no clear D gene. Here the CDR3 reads CASSQQAPYEQYF. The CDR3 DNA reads TGTGCCAGCAGCCAACAGGCCCCCTACGAGCAGTACTTC.